The rows below give T cell receptor beta chains drawn from one sample of a study of blood T cell repertoires in COVID-19. TCRdb's copy holds only in-frame clones and misses some; the assay was immunoSEQ multiplex PCR. The sample has about 44,000 clones, 80% to 90% seen once. Sequencing was done on a sample of peripheral blood. These receptors were taken from a man between 65 and 85 years old with active COVID-19. Both conserved end residues are part of each CDR3. D genes are given only for firm matches. The size field is filled for only some rows; it gives once, few, many or a size class.

>TRBV27|14|-|TRBD2|TRBJ2-4
CASSLNGGRNIQYF
>TRBV25-1|15|-|TRBD1|TRBJ2-2
CASSSRDRGFGELFF
>TRBV5-4|15|once|TRBD1|TRBJ1-6
CASSGQDGHKMSLHF
>TRBV7-2|13|-|-|TRBJ1-1
CASSPEVNTEAFF
>TRBV7-9|15|-|-|TRBJ2-1
CASSLGGEPYNEQFF
>TRBV9|17|-|TRBD2|TRBJ2-3
CASSVMGLAGRTDTQYF
>TRBV6-1|14|-|-|TRBJ2-1
CASSDRDSMDEQFF
>TRBV10-1|10|-|-|TRBJ1-1
CSNGATEAFF
>TRBV29-1|13|-|TRBD1|TRBJ1-2
CSVEGQSFYGYTF
>TRBV7-2|16|-|TRBD1|TRBJ1-6
CASSTGQGSFDSPLHF
>TRBV4-3|16|-|TRBD2|TRBJ2-1
CASSQELAGGRHEQFF
>TRBV7-2|15|-|-|TRBJ1-2
CASSFNNRARYGYTF
>TRBV6-5|14|-|-|TRBJ2-3
CASSHGTSTDTQYF
>TRBV6-5|15|-|-|TRBJ2-6
CASSSDNSGANVLTF
>TRBV3-1/TRBV3-2|16|-|TRBD2|TRBJ2-1
CASSGRTSGWTNEQFF
>TRBV5-1|14|-|TRBD1|TRBJ1-2
CASSLADRGHGYTF
>TRBV5-1|15|-|-|TRBJ1-1
CASSSNDRKNTEAFF
>TRBV19|13|-|-|TRBJ2-7
CASSINLSYEQYF
>TRBV24-1|12|once|-|TRBJ2-1
CASRSSYNEQFF
>TRBV11-3|15|-|TRBD2|TRBJ2-2
CASSQLAGNTGELFF
>TRBV11-2|15|-|-|TRBJ2-3
CASSFRAGGTDTQYF
>TRBV5-4|17|-|TRBD2|TRBJ2-5
CASSSRTSGGWGETQYF
>TRBV11-2|16|-|-|TRBJ1-5
CASSLGPRGINQPQHF
>TRBV7-2|19|-|TRBD2|TRBJ2-1
CASNLPRAAGGRVENEQFF
>TRBV5-5|13|-|-|TRBJ2-7
CASSLPSSYEQYF
>TRBV28|15|-|TRBD1|TRBJ2-7
CASSGLGDRGYEQYF
>TRBV7-7|15|once|TRBD1|TRBJ2-5
CASSSLGQGRETQYF
>TRBV28|11|-|-|TRBJ1-2
CASSINYGYTF
>TRBV18|14|once|-|TRBJ1-1
CASSPTGYFTEAFF
>TRBV7-8|19|-|TRBD1|TRBJ1-6
CASSIDPGTGGSYNSPLHF
>TRBV5-6|17|-|TRBD2|TRBJ2-1
CASSFELLAGGNNEQFF
>TRBV18|14|-|TRBD1|TRBJ2-1
CASSPGTGDNEQFF
>TRBV2|14|-|-|TRBJ2-3
CASSEVGSTDTQYF
>TRBV6-6|15|-|-|TRBJ1-4
CASSYSQGLEEKLFF
>TRBV2|13|-|-|TRBJ1-1
CASSEFRNTEAFF
>TRBV29-1|14|-|TRBD1|TRBJ2-5
CSAKDREIQETQYF
>TRBV27|18|-|TRBD2|TRBJ2-3
CASSPPPGTSESTDTQYF
>TRBV7-6|13|-|-|TRBJ1-5
CASSVGDHQPQHF
>TRBV5-1|14|-|TRBD1|TRBJ1-3
CASSRGQAGNTIYF
>TRBV10-2|16|-|TRBD1|TRBJ2-2
CASTLETGVNTGELFF
>TRBV4-2|15|-|-|TRBJ1-1
CASSQHRDTNTEAFF
>TRBV19|15|-|TRBD1|TRBJ2-1
CASSQGQGARNEQFF
>TRBV6-5|15|-|TRBD1|TRBJ1-2
CASRIQGAPDYGYTF
>TRBV6-4|16|-|-|TRBJ2-3
CASSDRGGTSTDTQYF
>TRBV4-3|14|-|-|TRBJ2-6
CASSQSSGANVLTF
>TRBV28|13|-|TRBD1|TRBJ1-5
CASNQGEEQPQHF
>TRBV21-1|12|-|-|TRBJ2-1
CARQGSYNEQFF
>TRBV7-8|13|-|-|TRBJ2-2
CASSPNRDGELFF
>TRBV19|14|-|TRBD1|TRBJ1-6
CASSLDRGQSPLHF
>TRBV3-1/TRBV3-2|14|-|-|TRBJ1-1
CASSQDLSGQGPFF
>TRBV18|15|once|-|TRBJ1-2
CASSPQGDPNYGYTF
>TRBV7-2|14|few|-|TRBJ1-2
CASSLEVRGYGYTF
>TRBV19|13|-|-|TRBJ2-1
CASSIGHPNEQFF
>TRBV28|13|-|TRBD1|TRBJ1-2
CASRTGGIYGYTF